The 4 T cell receptor beta chains listed next were all sequenced from one sample in a study of CD8+ T cells in alopecia areata. Treatment given: oral pan-JAK inhibitor, 5-10 mg twice daily. RNA, once extracted, was reverse transcribed into cDNA for use as the sequencing template. TCRdb keeps only in-frame clones here, not all; method: immunoSEQ multiplex PCR. Counted here are approximately 280,000 clones, over 45% occurring once; the ten biggest clones make up 1.8%. The specimen comprised CD4+ T cells sorted from blood, sampled at week 24, from a patient treated with tofacitinib. These receptor sequences come from a human donor with alopecia areata.

This clone has just a few counts. This chain joins TRBV6-5 and TRBJ1-2; possibly TRBD1 for D (5 bases). The CDR3 extends over 12 amino acids. Looked up from germline, CDR1 is MNHEY and CDR2 is SVGAGI. The V gene lost 4 bases and the J gene lost 8 bases, with 11 bases spanning the gap. The DNA of the CDR3 is TGTGCCAGCAGTTCTCCAGGGCTCGGCTACACCTTC. Protein: CASSSPGLGYTF.

This clone was recorded a few times. Distinct nucleotide sequences in the sample also encode this CDR3. The CDR3 DNA reads as TGTGCCTGGAGTAAGGGCTACGAGCAGTACTTC. Protein product: CAWSKGYEQYF. The chain combines TRBV30 with TRBJ2-7; D remains ambiguous. The CDR3 loop spans 11 amino acids. The germline CDR1 and CDR2 sequences are GTSNPN and SVGIG (reference sequence). The ends were cut back, 2 bases at V and 3 bases at J, with 5 bases in the middle.

This clone was seen a handful of times. The chain uses TRBV29-1 and TRBJ2-6; the D gene is possibly TRBD1 (6 bases). The CDR3 extends over 14 amino acids. Trimming cost V 6 bases and J 1 base, with 10 bases left between them. CDR1 and CDR2 from the germline V gene are SQVTM and ANQGSEA. CDR3 bases: TGCAGCGTGAACGACAGGTCTGGGGCCAACGTCCTGACTTTC. Residues: CSVNDRSGANVLTF.

The gene calls are TRBV28 and TRBJ2-5; 8 positions agree with TRBD1. Trimming cost V 7 bases and J 5 bases; bases outside gene matches: 9. The CDR3 sequence is 14 residues long. Germline V CDR1 and CDR2: MDHEN, SYDVKM. This CDR3 reads CASTTRTGIETQYF. Written as DNA, the CDR3 is TGTGCCAGCACCACTCGGACAGGGATCGAGACCCAGTACTTC.